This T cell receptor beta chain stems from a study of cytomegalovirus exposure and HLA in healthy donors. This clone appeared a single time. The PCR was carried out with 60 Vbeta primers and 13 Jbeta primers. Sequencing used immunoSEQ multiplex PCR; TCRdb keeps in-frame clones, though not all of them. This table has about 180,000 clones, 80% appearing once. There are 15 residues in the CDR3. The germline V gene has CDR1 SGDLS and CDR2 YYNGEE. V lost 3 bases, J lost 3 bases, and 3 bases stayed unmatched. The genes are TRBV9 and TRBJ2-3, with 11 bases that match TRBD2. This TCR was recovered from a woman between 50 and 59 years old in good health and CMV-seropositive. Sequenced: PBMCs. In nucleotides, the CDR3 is TGTGCCAGCAGCGAGACTAGCGGGAATACAGATACGCAGTATTTT. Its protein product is CASSETSGNTDTQYF.